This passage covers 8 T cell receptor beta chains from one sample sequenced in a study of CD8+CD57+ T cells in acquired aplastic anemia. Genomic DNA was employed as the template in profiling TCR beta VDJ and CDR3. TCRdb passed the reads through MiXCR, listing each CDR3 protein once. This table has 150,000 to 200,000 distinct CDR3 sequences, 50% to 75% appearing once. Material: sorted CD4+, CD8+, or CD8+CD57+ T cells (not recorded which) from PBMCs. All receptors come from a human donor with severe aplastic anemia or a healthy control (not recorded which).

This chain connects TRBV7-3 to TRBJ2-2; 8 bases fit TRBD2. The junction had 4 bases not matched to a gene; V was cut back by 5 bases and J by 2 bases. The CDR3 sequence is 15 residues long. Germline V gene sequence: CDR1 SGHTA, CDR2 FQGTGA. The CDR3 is CASSIAGINTGELFF. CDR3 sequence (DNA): TGTGCCAGCAGCATAGCGGGAATTAACACCGGGGAGCTGTTTTTT.

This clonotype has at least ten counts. CDR3 sequence reads: CASSSGYRNLNTEAFF. CDR3 bases: TGTGCCAGCAGCTCGGGCTACAGGAACCTAAACACTGAAGCTTTCTTT. V and J are TRBV5-5 and TRBJ1-1; the D gene is possibly TRBD1 (5 bases). V was trimmed by 3 bases and J by 2 bases, leaving 17 bases between them. Germline V gives CDR1 SGHKS, CDR2 YYEKEE (reference sequence). The CDR3 extends over 16 amino acids.

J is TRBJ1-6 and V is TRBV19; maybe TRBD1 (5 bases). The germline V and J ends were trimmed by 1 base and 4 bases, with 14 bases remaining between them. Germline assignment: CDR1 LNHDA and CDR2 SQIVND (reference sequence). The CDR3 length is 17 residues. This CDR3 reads CASSIAGGRDYNSPLHF. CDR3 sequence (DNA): TGTGCCAGTAGTATAGCTGGGGGAAGGGATTATAATTCACCCCTCCACTTT.

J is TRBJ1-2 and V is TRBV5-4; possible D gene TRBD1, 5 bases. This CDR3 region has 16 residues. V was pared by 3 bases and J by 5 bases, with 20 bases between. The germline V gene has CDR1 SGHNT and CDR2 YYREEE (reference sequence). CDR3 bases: TGTGCCAGCAGCTCGGACCCGACAGCACTTCTGTATGGCTACACCTTC. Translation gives CASSSDPTALLYGYTF. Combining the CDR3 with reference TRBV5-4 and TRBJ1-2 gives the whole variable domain ETGVTQSPTHLIKTRGQQVTLRCSSQSGHNTVSWYQQALGQGPQFIFQYYREEENGRGNFPPRFSGLQFPNYSSELNVNALELDDSALYLCASSSDPTALLYGYTFGSGTRLTVV.

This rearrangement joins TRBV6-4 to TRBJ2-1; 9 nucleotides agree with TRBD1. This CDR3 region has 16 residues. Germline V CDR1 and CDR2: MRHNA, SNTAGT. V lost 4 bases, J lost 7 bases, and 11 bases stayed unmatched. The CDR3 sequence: CASSVLTGTGSNEQFF. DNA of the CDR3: TGTGCCAGCAGTGTCCTAACCGGGACAGGGAGTAATGAGCAGTTCTTC.

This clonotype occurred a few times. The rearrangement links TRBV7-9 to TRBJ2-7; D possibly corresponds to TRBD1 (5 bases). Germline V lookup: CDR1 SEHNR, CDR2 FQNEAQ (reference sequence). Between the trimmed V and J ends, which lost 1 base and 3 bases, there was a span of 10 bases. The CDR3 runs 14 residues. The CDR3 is CASSLGQQNYEQYF. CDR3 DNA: TGTGCCAGCAGCTTAGGACAGCAAAACTACGAGCAGTACTTC.

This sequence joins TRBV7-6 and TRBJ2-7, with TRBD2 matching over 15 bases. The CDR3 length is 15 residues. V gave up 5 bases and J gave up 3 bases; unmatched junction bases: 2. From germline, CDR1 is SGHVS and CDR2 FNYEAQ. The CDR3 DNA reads TGTGCCAGCAGCGAGGGACTAGCGGGAGGCTACGAGCAGTACTTC. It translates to CASSEGLAGGYEQYF.

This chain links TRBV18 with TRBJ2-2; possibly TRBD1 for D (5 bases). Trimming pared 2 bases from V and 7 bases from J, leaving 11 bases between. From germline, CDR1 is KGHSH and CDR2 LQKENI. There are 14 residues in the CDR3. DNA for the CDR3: TGTGCCAGCTCACCATGGCAGGGAATCGGGGAGCTGTTTTTT. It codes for CASSPWQGIGELFF.